These 21 T cell receptor beta chains share one sample of origin, sequenced in a study of lymphopenia after photon versus proton radiotherapy. This table comes from immunoSEQ multiplex PCR, and its TCRdb copy is limited to in-frame clones, with some not included. The sample contains about 35,000 clones, about 93% of which appear only once. The sequences come from peripheral blood, collected from a patient treated with photon-based radiotherapy. Every receptor here comes from a man aged 55 to 69 with cholangiocarcinoma.

The chain is built from TRBV28 and TRBJ2-7; TRBD2 might be the D (6 bases). The CDR3 sequence is 12 residues long. CDR1 is MDHEN and CDR2 is SYDVKM in the germline V gene. The V gene lost 4 bases and the J gene lost 4 bases, with 8 bases spanning the gap. The CDR3 reads CASSWAGYEQYF. DNA for the CDR3: TGTGCCAGCAGTTGGGCGGGATACGAGCAGTACTTC.

There are a few counts of this clone. The chain is built from TRBV2 and TRBJ1-5; D remains ambiguous. Germline-derived CDR1 and CDR2 are SNHLY and FYNNEI. The CDR3 consists of 12 residues. V was clipped by 6 bases and J by 3 bases, with 6 bases between them. This CDR3 is CASRAHNQPQHF. The DNA for the CDR3 is TGTGCCAGCAGGGCTCACAATCAGCCCCAGCATTTT.

The rearrangement links TRBV10-3 to TRBJ1-5; D may be TRBD1 (5 bases). The CDR3 consists of 14 residues. Germline assignment: CDR1 ENHRY and CDR2 SYGVKD. Trimming shortened V by 3 bases and J by 3 bases, and 9 bases separated the two germline ends. The CDR3 DNA reads TGTGCCATCAGTGACGACAGAAACAATCAGCCCCAGCATTTT. It is translated as CAISDDRNNQPQHF.

The V gene is TRBV19, the J gene TRBJ1-5; D may be TRBD1 (5 bases). The CDR3 is 16 amino acids. CDR1 LNHDA and CDR2 SQIVND come from the germline V gene (reference sequence). V was clipped by 5 bases and J by 6 bases, with 20 bases between them. CDR3 sequence (DNA): TGTGCCAGTAGTCTAAATACCGCATCTGGGGGTCAGCCCCAGCATTTT. Its translation: CASSLNTASGGQPQHF.

The chain employs TRBV9 and TRBJ1-1; no clear D gene. V was trimmed by 0 bases and J by 0 bases, leaving 9 bases between them. In germline, CDR1 is SGDLS, CDR2 YYNGEE. The CDR3 is 15 amino acids. DNA of the CDR3: TGTGCCAGCAGCGTAGCGGCAGGACTGAACACTGAAGCTTTCTTT. Its protein is CASSVAAGLNTEAFF.

The CDR3 DNA follows: TGTGCCAGCGGGTCAGGGACCCCTAATGAAAAACTGTTTTTT. This sequence encodes CASGSGTPNEKLFF. This chain links TRBV7-2 with TRBJ1-4, with D tentatively TRBD1 (5 bases). This CDR3 has 14 residues. Trimming removed 8 bases from V and 3 bases from J, with 13 bases in between. In germline, CDR1 is SGHTA, CDR2 FQGNSA. Combining the CDR3 with reference TRBV7-2 and TRBJ1-4 gives the whole variable domain GAGVSQSPSNKVTEKGKDVELRCDPISGHTALYWYRQSLGQGLEFLIYFQGNSAPDKSGLPSDRFSAERTGGSVSTLTIQRTQQEDSAVYLCASGSGTPNEKLFFGSGTQLSVL.

The chain employs TRBV7-2 and TRBJ2-2, with a possible D match to TRBD1 (5 bases). The CDR3 totals 14 residues. V shed 1 base and J shed 6 bases, with 9 bases lying between them. Germline V gene data show CDR1 as SGHTA and CDR2 as FQGNSA. The DNA for the CDR3 is TGTGCCAGCAGCTTAGTAGGGGCCCCCGGGGAGCTGTTTTTT. Translating gives CASSLVGAPGELFF.

The chain combines TRBV7-9 with TRBJ1-4; 8 bases are shared with TRBD1. The germline V gene encodes CDR1 SEHNR and CDR2 FQNEAQ (reference sequence). This CDR3 region has 16 residues. The J segment lost 14 bases and the V segment lost 5 bases, leaving 19 bases of the junction unmatched. CDR3 sequence reads: CASSLKNPGQAGRLFF. CDR3 nucleotides: TGTGCCAGCAGCCTTAAGAACCCGGGACAGGCGGGGAGGCTGTTTTTT.

The chain combines TRBV2 with TRBJ2-7, with 9 bases lining up with TRBD1. Germline loops: CDR1 SNHLY, CDR2 FYNNEI. Trimming took 6 bases from V and 5 from J; bases not matched to a gene: 11. The CDR3 runs 15 residues. The CDR3 protein is CASRENRDRVHEQYF. The CDR3 nucleotides read TGTGCCAGCAGGGAAAACCGGGACAGGGTTCACGAGCAGTACTTC.

The chain uses TRBV7-2 and TRBJ1-1; a weak D match, TRBD1 (5 bases). Germline V CDR1 and CDR2: SGHTA, FQGNSA. CDR3 length: 14 amino acids. V shed 5 bases and J shed 5 bases, with 15 bases lying between them. The CDR3 is CASSTIPGWTEAFF. CDR3 in DNA: TGTGCCAGCAGCACTATCCCAGGGTGGACTGAAGCTTTCTTT.

The chain couples TRBV18 to TRBJ2-7; perhaps D is TRBD1 or TRBD2 (5 bases each). From germline, CDR1 is KGHSH and CDR2 LQKENI. Trimming pared 3 bases from V and 6 bases from J, leaving 12 bases between. This CDR3 is built from 13 residues. The CDR3 reads CASSPGVVGEQYF. CDR3 bases: TGTGCCAGCTCACCGGGGGTTGTGGGCGAGCAGTACTTC.

The chain carries TRBV4-1 and TRBJ2-3, with 10 bases matching TRBD1. Germline assignment: CDR1 MGHRA and CDR2 YSYEKL. Unmatched junction bases numbered 7, after V lost 2 bases and J lost 5 bases. This CDR3 comprises 16 residues. The CDR3 protein is CASSQFTGTGVDTQYF. The CDR3 DNA reads TGCGCCAGCAGCCAATTCACCGGGACAGGGGTAGATACGCAGTATTTT.

This rearrangement joins TRBV7-8 to TRBJ2-1; either TRBD1 or TRBD2 may fit D (7 bases each). Trimming shortened V by 2 bases and J by 12 bases, and 20 bases separated the two germline ends. The CDR3 runs to 15 residues. Per the germline V gene, CDR1 is SGHVS and CDR2 is FQNEAQ. This chain's CDR3 is CASSLTGDREGSQFF. CDR3 nucleotides: TGTGCCAGCAGCTTAACCGGAGACAGGGAGGGGTCGCAGTTCTTC.

The chain employs TRBV15 and TRBJ2-1, with D perhaps being TRBD1 or TRBD2 (5 bases each). The ends were cut back, 3 bases at V and 2 bases at J, with 11 bases in the middle. The CDR3 has 15 amino acids. In germline, CDR1 is LNHNV, CDR2 YYDKDF (reference sequence). The CDR3 here is CATSRGDNPYNEQFF. For the CDR3, the DNA is TGTGCCACCAGCAGGGGGGATAATCCCTACAATGAGCAGTTCTTC.

This clone is a singleton in its sample. The V call is TRBV28, the J call TRBJ2-2, with 12 positions matching TRBD2. The germline CDR1 and CDR2 sequences are MDHEN and SYDVKM. After removal of 5 bases from V and 8 bases from J, the junction contained 9 bases not matched to a gene. This CDR3 is built from 16 residues. This chain's CDR3 is CASSTRLAGALGELFF. The CDR3 nucleotides are TGTGCCAGCAGTACCCGACTAGCGGGGGCCCTTGGGGAGCTGTTTTTT.

The chain couples TRBV7-2 to TRBJ2-5, with unresolved D. From germline, CDR1 is SGHTA and CDR2 FQGNSA. The CDR3 length is 13 residues. V was trimmed by 5 bases and J by 1 base, leaving 8 bases between them. CDR3 amino acids: CASSLNAQETQYF. The CDR3 coding sequence is TGTGCCAGCAGCCTAAATGCCCAAGAGACCCAGTACTTC. The whole variable domain, remainder taken from reference TRBV7-2 and TRBJ2-5, is GAGVSQSPSNKVTEKGKDVELRCDPISGHTALYWYRQSLGQGLEFLIYFQGNSAPDKSGLPSDRFSAERTGGSVSTLTIQRTQQEDSAVYLCASSLNAQETQYFGPGTRLLVL.

This chain uses TRBV28 with TRBJ1-1; D call uncertain. Per the germline V gene, CDR1 is MDHEN and CDR2 is SYDVKM. The CDR3 has 16 residues. V lost 5 bases to trimming and J lost 2 bases, with 18 bases between them. The CDR3, as DNA: TGTGCCAGCAGTCCACAAGCTCCGGCGGGAAACACTGAAGCTTTCTTT. This codes for CASSPQAPAGNTEAFF.

This clone came up once. The chain links TRBV6-7 to TRBJ1-1; D not certain. TRBV6-7 is sorted into the ORF group, with uncertain function. This CDR3 contains 16 residues. The ends were cut back, 4 bases at V and 1 base at J, with 16 bases in the middle. The CDR3 DNA sequence: TGTGCCAGCAGTTCAGCCCGGCAGGTAGAGAACACTGAAGCTTTCTTT. This encodes CASSSARQVENTEAFF.

The V gene is TRBV9, the J gene TRBJ2-7; D uncertain. This CDR3 region has 14 residues. Trimming took 0 bases from V and 3 from J, leaving 10 bases between them. Per germline, CDR1 SGDLS and CDR2 YYNGEE. In DNA, the CDR3 is TGTGCCAGCAGCGTAGCCGTCGGAGACTACGAGCAGTACTTC. Its protein product is CASSVAVGDYEQYF.

The chain employs TRBV7-9 and TRBJ2-1; 7 bases are a match to TRBD2. The CDR3 has 17 amino acids. V was pared by 1 base and J by 1 base, with 7 bases of the junction left unmatched. Germline V gene lookup returns CDR1 SEHNR and CDR2 FQNEAQ (reference sequence). CDR3 DNA sequence: TGTGCCAGCAGCTTAGTGAGACTAGCTCCTTCCTACAATGAGCAGTTCTTC. Translated, it gives CASSLVRLAPSYNEQFF.

The chain combines TRBV5-1 with TRBJ2-6; D unclear. CDR3 length: 14 residues. Trimming shortened V by 4 bases and J by 0 bases, and 5 bases separated the two germline ends. Germline assignment: CDR1 SGHRS and CDR2 YFSETQ. In DNA form, the CDR3 reads TGCGCCAGCAGCATAATCTCTGGGGCCAACGTCCTGACTTTC. This gives the protein CASSIISGANVLTF.